The 5 T cell receptor beta chains given below trace back to one sample, sequenced in a study of T cells in Graves' hyperthyroidism and ophthalmopathy. The TCR beta CDR3 regions underwent amplification using RNA transcripts as the source. Using the HTBI primer set, a first-round RT-PCR was run on the TCR CDR3. TCRdb reprocessed the multiplex PCR reads via MiXCR and lists one record per CDR3 protein. The sample yields about 420,000 distinct CDR3 sequences, around 14% seen once. Sequenced material: blood. The source is a young woman with Graves' hyperthyroidism.

This clonotype has ten or more counts. The chain employs TRBV28 and TRBJ2-7; D gene ambiguous. V was trimmed by 4 bases and J by 2 bases, leaving 12 bases between them. The CDR3 runs to 14 residues. CDR1 and CDR2 (germline): MDHEN, SYDVKM. CDR3 DNA: TGTGCCAGCAGTTCAGACGGACCTACCTACGAGCAGTACTTC. Protein product: CASSSDGPTYEQYF.

This clonotype occurred a few times. The chain carries TRBV6-1 and TRBJ1-5, with a weak D call TRBD1 (6 bases). Germline values: CDR1 MNHNS, CDR2 SASEGT. V was pared by 1 base and J by 8 bases, with 12 bases between. The CDR3 has 14 residues. The CDR3 sequence is CASSEVEGDKPQHF. In DNA form, the CDR3 reads TGTGCCAGCAGTGAAGTCGAGGGGGACAAGCCCCAGCATTTT.

This clonotype showed up just a few times. V is TRBV28 and J is TRBJ1-5, with D unclear. V was trimmed by 6 bases and J by 3 bases, leaving 12 bases between them. The CDR3 is 14 residues long. The V gene's germline CDR1 is MDHEN and CDR2 SYDVKM. The CDR3 protein is CASRKAGNNQPQHF. For the CDR3, the DNA is TGTGCCAGCAGGAAGGCGGGTAACAATCAGCCCCAGCATTTT.

This clonotype was observed many times. The V call is TRBV5-8, the J call TRBJ2-1; D is undetermined. This CDR3 comprises 13 residues. Deletions cut 3 bases from V and 6 bases from J, with 10 bases between. Looked up from germline, CDR1 is SGHTS and CDR2 is YDEGEE. The CDR3 is CASSSLWGNEQFF. The CDR3 nucleotides read TGTGCCAGCAGCTCCCTCTGGGGCAATGAGCAGTTCTTC.

This clonotype was seen more than once but under ten times. CDR3 nucleotides: TGTGCCAGCAGCGCCGGACGGAGCTCCTACGAGCAGTACTTC. Translation: CASSAGRSSYEQYF. This chain links TRBV13 with TRBJ2-7; D is undetermined. The CDR3 covers 14 residues. CDR1 is PRHDT, CDR2 FYEKMQ, per germline (reference sequence). Trimming removed 5 bases from V and 0 bases from J, with 11 bases in between. Full variable domain (outside the CDR3, taken from reference TRBV13 and TRBJ2-7): AAGVIQSPRHLIKEKRETATLKCYPIPRHDTVYWYQQGPGQDPQFLISFYEKMQSDKGSIPDRFSAQQFSDYHSELNMSSLELGDSALYFCASSAGRSSYEQYFGPGTRLTVT.